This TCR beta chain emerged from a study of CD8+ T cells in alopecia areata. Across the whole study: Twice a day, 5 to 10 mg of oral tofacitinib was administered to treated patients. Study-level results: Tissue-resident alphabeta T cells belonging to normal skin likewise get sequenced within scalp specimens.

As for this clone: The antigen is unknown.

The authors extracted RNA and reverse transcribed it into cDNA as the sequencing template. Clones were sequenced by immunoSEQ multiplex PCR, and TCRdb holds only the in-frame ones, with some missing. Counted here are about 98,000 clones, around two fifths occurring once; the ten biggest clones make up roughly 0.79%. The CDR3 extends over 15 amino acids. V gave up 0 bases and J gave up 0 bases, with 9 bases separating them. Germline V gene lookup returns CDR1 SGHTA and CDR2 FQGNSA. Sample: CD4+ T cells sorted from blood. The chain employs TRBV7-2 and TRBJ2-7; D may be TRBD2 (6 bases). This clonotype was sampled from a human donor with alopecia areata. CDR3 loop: CASSLATGSSYEQYF. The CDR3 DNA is TGTGCCAGCAGCTTAGCTACCGGGAGCTCCTACGAGCAGTACTTC.